This is a list of T cell receptor beta chains from one sample in a study of response to subunit inactivated influenza vaccine. MiXCR, applied by TCRdb to the RT-PCR reads, yields one record per CDR3 protein. The repertoire has hundreds of thousands of distinct CDR3 sequences, approximately 23% of them found once; the top ten carry 9% to 12%. This specimen was PBMCs from blood, taken 21 months after vaccination. The source is a man aged 50 to 75 who received an inactivated influenza vaccine. Each CDR3 is given with its conserved first and last residue. The D gene is left open where the match is weak. Part of the rows lack a size; the others show once, few, many or a class for expanded clones.

D gene	clone size	V gene	J gene	CDR3 protein	CDR3 DNA
TRBD2	NA	TRBV2	TRBJ2-5	CASSSGTRTQYF	TGTGCCAGCAGTAGCGGGACCAGGACCCAGTACTTC
NA	NA	TRBV6-5	TRBJ1-1	CASSWTPGYSTEAFF	TGTGCCAGCAGTTGGACTCCGGGGTACAGCACTGAAGCTTTCTTT
NA	NA	TRBV28	TRBJ2-3	CASSSTASTTDTQYF	TGTGCCAGCAGTTCAACCGCTAGTACCACAGATACGCAGTATTTT
NA	NA	TRBV9	TRBJ1-4	CASSADEGLEKLFF	TGTGCCAGCAGCGCAGACGAGGGTTTGGAAAAACTGTTTTTT
NA	few	TRBV20-1	TRBJ1-1	CSALDPRESEAFF	TGCAGTGCCTTGGACCCCAGGGAGTCTGAAGCTTTCTTT
TRBD2	NA	TRBV10-2	TRBJ2-7	CASSESVAGGTYEQYF	TGCGCCAGCAGTGAATCAGTAGCGGGGGGGACCTACGAGCAGTACTTC
NA	NA	TRBV10-3	TRBJ2-7	CAISAWDYEQYF	TGTGCCATCAGTGCCTGGGACTACGAGCAGTACTTC
NA	NA	TRBV4-3	TRBJ2-7	CASSQEAYRSYEQYF	TGCGCCAGCAGCCAAGAGGCTTATAGGAGCTACGAGCAGTACTTC
NA	NA	TRBV30	TRBJ2-1	CAWSITGPGSYNEQFF	TGTGCCTGGAGTATTACAGGGCCGGGCTCCTACAATGAGCAGTTCTTC
TRBD1	few	TRBV7-6	TRBJ1-2	CASSSRQGTNYGYTF	TGTGCCAGCAGCTCCCGACAGGGGACTAACTATGGCTACACCTTC
NA	NA	TRBV11-2	TRBJ2-7	CASSFYGSSYEQYF	TGTGCCAGCAGCTTCTACGGAAGCTCCTACGAGCAGTACTTC
NA	NA	TRBV3-1	TRBJ1-1	CASSYSANPVEAFF	TGTGCCAGCAGCTACAGTGCCAATCCCGTTGAAGCTTTCTTT
NA	many	TRBV4-3	TRBJ1-2	CASSQDRHSYYGYTF	TGCGCCAGCAGCCAAGATCGGCACAGCTACTATGGCTACACCTTC
NA	NA	TRBV2	TRBJ1-2	CASSVGPGQVFPYGYTF	TGTGCCAGCAGTGTAGGGCCAGGGCAAGTCTTCCCCTATGGCTACACCTTC
TRBD2	few	TRBV29-1	TRBJ2-3	CSVLTSGSTDTQYF	TGCAGCGTCTTAACTAGCGGCAGCACAGATACGCAGTATTTT
NA	few	TRBV5-6	TRBJ1-4	CASSFRGPRTNEKLFF	TGTGCCAGCAGCTTTCGGGGACCTCGTACTAATGAAAAACTGTTTTTT
NA	few	TRBV27	TRBJ1-1	CASSLGGSQTEAFF	TGTGCCAGCAGTTTGGGGGGCTCGCAGACTGAAGCTTTCTTT
NA	NA	TRBV10-3	TRBJ2-3	CAIRDQGLADTQYF	TGTGCCATCAGAGACCAGGGTTTAGCAGATACGCAGTATTTT
NA	NA	TRBV4-3	TRBJ2-1	CASSHVAEPYNEQFF	TGCGCCAGCAGCCACGTAGCGGAACCCTACAATGAGCAGTTCTTC
NA	many	TRBV9	TRBJ1-1	CASSAGLENTEAFF	TGTGCCAGCAGCGCAGGGTTAGAGAACACTGAAGCTTTCTTT
NA	few	TRBV27	TRBJ2-4	CASSFRVDKNIQYF	TGTGCCAGCAGTTTTCGGGTGGACAAAAACATTCAGTACTTC
TRBD1	NA	TRBV28	TRBJ1-5	CASSLFRGDSSNQPQHF	TGTGCCAGCAGTTTATTTAGGGGGGACAGTAGCAATCAGCCCCAGCATTTT
TRBD1	medium-sized	TRBV6-6	TRBJ1-1	CASSGGTGGWMNTEAFF	TGTGCCAGCAGTGGGGGGACAGGGGGCTGGATGAACACTGAAGCTTTCTTT
NA	once	TRBV19	TRBJ2-5	CASSNMEGETQYF	TGTGCCAGTAGTAACATGGAGGGAGAGACCCAGTACTTC
TRBD2	few	TRBV4-2	TRBJ2-4	CASSLWSTSGPLAKNIQYF	TGTGCCAGCAGCCTGTGGAGTACTAGCGGACCCCTAGCCAAAAACATTCAGTACTTC
NA	NA	TRBV12-3/TRBV12-4	TRBJ2-2	CASIPLGDTGELFF	TGTGCCAGCATCCCCCTCGGGGACACCGGGGAGCTGTTTTTT
NA	few	TRBV18	TRBJ1-1	CASSETTNTEAFF	TGTGCCAGCTCAGAGACAACGAACACTGAAGCTTTCTTT
NA	few	TRBV3-1	TRBJ1-2	CASSPPFRDKTF	TGTGCCAGCAGCCCCCCCTTCCGGGACAAGACCTTC
TRBD1	many	TRBV20-1	TRBJ1-5	CSARPTGEQPQHF	TGCAGTGCTAGACCCACAGGGGAGCAGCCCCAGCATTTT
NA	few	TRBV6-1	TRBJ1-1	CASSPGTRMNTEAFF	TGTGCCAGCAGTCCCGGGACACGAATGAACACTGAAGCTTTCTTT